Each of the 17 T cell receptor beta chains below was sequenced from the same sample in a study of long-term antiretroviral therapy in people with HIV (dated 2022 in TCRdb). The immunoSEQ hsTCRB v3.0 assay was used at survey level resolution to sequence the TRB variable region. As stored in TCRdb, this immuneACCESS dataset retains in-frame rearrangements with V and J assigned. A fraction of the clones does not appear; measured against another copy, unresolved V genes explain less than half of the discrepancy, and the remainder lacks a known reason. The sample table contains roughly 30,000 clones; only one count was recorded for about nine tenths of them. The ten largest clones represent about 8% of the sample. The sample consisted of unsorted PBMCs, taken 3.2 years before starting antiretroviral therapy. These receptors all stem from a man over 45 with HIV.

This chain joins TRBV7-3 and TRBJ1-1; D is uncertain. Germline values: CDR1 SGHTA, CDR2 FQGTGA. This CDR3 is 13 amino acids long. V lost 2 bases and J 0 bases, leaving 4 bases between the germline ends. This chain's CDR3 is CASSLQLNTEAFF. DNA of the CDR3: TGTGCCAGCAGCTTACAGTTGAACACTGAAGCTTTCTTT.

J is TRBJ1-1 and V is TRBV15; D may be TRBD1 (5 bases). Germline V gene data show CDR1 as LNHNV and CDR2 as YYDKDF (reference sequence). This CDR3 has 15 amino acids. Trimming took off 0 bases at V and 8 bases at J, with 16 bases between the two ends. The CDR3 protein is CATSRDVSGGGEAFF. CDR3 nucleotides: TGTGCCACCAGCAGAGATGTGTCTGGTGGGGGAGAAGCTTTCTTT.

J is TRBJ2-3 and V is TRBV6-4; the match to TRBD1 covers 7 bases. The junction had 11 bases not matched to a gene; V was cut back by 10 bases and J by 1 base. CDR3 length: 15 amino acids. The germline V gene encodes CDR1 MRHNA and CDR2 SNTAGT. The CDR3: CATGQPAVGTDTQYF. CDR3 nucleotides: TGTGCCACGGGACAGCCTGCTGTGGGCACAGATACGCAGTATTTT.

V gene TRBV4-1 combines with J gene TRBJ2-7, with 7 bases identical to TRBD2. Germline lookup yields CDR1 MGHRA and CDR2 YSYEKL. J gave up 3 bases and V 4 bases, and 21 bases lay outside the gene matches. The CDR3 has 19 amino acids. The CDR3, as DNA: TGCGCCAGCAGCCCGACCCACGCATTCCTAGCGGAGCTTCTCTACGAGCAGTACTTC. Encoded protein: CASSPTHAFLAELLYEQYF.

This chain uses TRBV4-3 with TRBJ2-5, with D maybe TRBD1 (6 bases). V was cut by 0 bases and J by 5 bases, with 10 bases left in between. The CDR3 has 14 residues. Germline V gene sequence: CDR1 LGHNA, CDR2 YSLEER. CDR3 region: CASSQDLGAETQYF. The CDR3 nucleotides read TGCGCCAGCAGCCAAGATTTGGGGGCCGAGACCCAGTACTTC.

This clone was detected only once. The gene calls are TRBV4-1 and TRBJ2-1; TRBD2 agrees at 9 bases. Trimming at V came to 4 bases and at J to 8 bases, leaving 12 bases not matched to a gene. CDR1 and CDR2 (germline): MGHRA, YSYEKL. The CDR3 contains 16 residues. The CDR3 loop is CASSPGLASLSDEQFF. The CDR3 DNA sequence: TGCGCCAGCAGCCCGGGACTAGCTTCACTATCCGATGAGCAGTTCTTC.

The gene calls are TRBV7-6 and TRBJ2-5; the match to TRBD2 covers 8 bases. The CDR3 totals 19 residues. Trimming at V came to 3 bases and at J to 5 bases, leaving 20 bases not matched to a gene. Germline V gives CDR1 SGHVS, CDR2 FNYEAQ. CDR3: CASSFLSGVAGYSYETQYF. CDR3 nucleotide sequence: TGTGCCAGCAGCTTCTTGTCCGGAGTAGCGGGATATAGTTACGAGACCCAGTACTTC.

The chain has TRBV5-1 and TRBJ2-3, with 7 bases lining up with TRBD2. The CDR3 extends over 17 amino acids. From germline, CDR1 is SGHRS and CDR2 YFSETQ. J lost 10 bases, V lost 3 bases, and 20 bases had no gene match. The CDR3 DNA reads as TGCGCCAGCAGCTCCCCACGGGGGGAGTTTATCCCCGATTCGCAGTATTTT. Its translation is CASSSPRGEFIPDSQYF.

This clone was recorded only once. The V and J genes are TRBV28 and TRBJ2-1, with D unresolved. The V gene lost 4 bases and the J gene lost 0 bases, with 4 bases spanning the gap. CDR3 size: 13 residues. Germline assignment: CDR1 MDHEN and CDR2 SYDVKM. CDR3 sequence (DNA): TGTGCCAGCAGTTCGAGCTCCTACAATGAGCAGTTCTTC. Amino acid sequence: CASSSSSYNEQFF. The whole variable domain, filled in from reference TRBV28 and TRBJ2-1, reads DVKVTQSSRYLVKRTGEKVFLECVQDMDHENMFWYRQDPGLGLRLIYFSYDVKMKEKGDIPEGYSVSREKKERFSLILESASTNQTSMYLCASSSSSYNEQFFGPGTRLTVL.

The genes are TRBV5-1 and TRBJ2-1; D not certain. Germline V gene data show CDR1 as SGHRS and CDR2 as YFSETQ. The CDR3 spans 15 residues. Trimming removed 1 base at V and 0 bases at J, with 8 bases between. CDR3 DNA: TGCGCCAGCAGCTTGTCGGATAGCTCCTACAATGAGCAGTTCTTC. This encodes CASSLSDSSYNEQFF.

V usage is TRBV7-3 and J usage is TRBJ2-7, with 7 bases aligning to TRBD2. Germline CDR1 SGHTA, CDR2 FQGTGA. The CDR3 has 15 amino acids. V shed 7 bases, J shed 4 bases, and the junction held 13 bases outside the gene matches. DNA of the CDR3: TGTGCCAGCATAAATAGGACTAGGATCGCATACGAGCAGTACTTC. This translates into CASINRTRIAYEQYF.

The gene calls are TRBV5-4 and TRBJ2-1, with a weak D call TRBD2 (6 bases). This CDR3 has 15 amino acids. Per germline, CDR1 SGHNT and CDR2 YYREEE (reference sequence). The V and J ends lost 3 bases and 7 bases respectively, with 17 bases between them. CDR3 in amino acids: CASSYPPGAENEQFF. CDR3 DNA: TGTGCCAGCAGCTACCCCCCGGGAGCTGAGAATGAGCAGTTCTTC.

The rearrangement joins TRBV11-2 to TRBJ1-2; tentative D call: TRBD1 (5 bases). The V gene's germline CDR1 is SGHAT and CDR2 FQNNGV. The CDR3 totals 16 residues. Trimming removed 6 bases at V and 0 bases at J, with 17 bases between. CDR3 amino acids: CASSIGVASTNYGYTF. The CDR3 DNA is TGTGCCAGCAGTATAGGGGTCGCAAGTACTAACTATGGCTACACCTTC.

This clone was recorded only once. The chain is built from TRBV11-2 and TRBJ1-1; D gene uncertain. The CDR3 contains 13 residues. The V and J ends lost 2 bases and 5 bases respectively, with 9 bases between them. Germline lookup yields CDR1 SGHAT and CDR2 FQNNGV. The CDR3 DNA reads as TGTGCCAGCAGCTTAAGGCTGGGGACTGAAGCTTTCTTT. This encodes CASSLRLGTEAFF.

The chain links TRBV19 to TRBJ1-1; possibly TRBD1 for D (5 bases). CDR3 size: 14 residues. The V end lost 7 bases, the J end lost 1 base, and 13 bases lay between the germline ends. Germline loops: CDR1 LNHDA, CDR2 SQIVND (reference sequence). CDR3: CASTRGGSNTEAFF. In DNA form, the CDR3 reads TGTGCCAGTACCCGGGGCGGATCGAACACTGAAGCTTTCTTT.

V gene TRBV5-4 combines with J gene TRBJ2-7; 8 bases map to TRBD1. Trimming cost V 3 bases and J 3 bases; bases outside gene matches: 8. CDR1 is SGHNT and CDR2 is YYREEE in the germline V gene (reference sequence). The CDR3 runs 15 residues. The CDR3 coding sequence is TGTGCCAGCAGCTCCCCCCGGACAGGGAACTACGAGCAGTACTTC. This gives the protein CASSSPRTGNYEQYF. Together with reference TRBV5-4 and TRBJ2-7, the CDR3 gives the full variable domain: ETGVTQSPTHLIKTRGQQVTLRCSSQSGHNTVSWYQQALGQGPQFIFQYYREEENGRGNFPPRFSGLQFPNYSSELNVNALELDDSALYLCASSSPRTGNYEQYFGPGTRLTVT.

The chain couples TRBV5-1 to TRBJ1-4; 7 bases map to TRBD1. J was trimmed by 4 bases and V by 3 bases; bases with no gene match: 3. The CDR3 covers 14 residues. Looked up from germline, CDR1 is SGHRS and CDR2 is YFSETQ. The CDR3 nucleotides are TGCGCCAGCAGCTGGGGACAGTATAATGAAAAACTGTTTTTT. This translates into CASSWGQYNEKLFF.